Shown below are 28 T cell receptor beta chains from a single sample sequenced in a study of T cell responses to AZD1222 COVID-19 vaccine. The assay was immunoSEQ multiplex PCR, and TCRdb's table has in-frame clones only and misses some. Of about 110,000 clones in the sample, about nine tenths were seen once. The specimen comprised peripheral blood, sampled on day 0 of AZD1222 vaccination. All receptors come from an adult in good health.

The chain couples TRBV5-1 to TRBJ2-5; D is possibly TRBD1 or TRBD2 (6 bases each). Trimming removed 1 base from V and 4 bases from J, with 11 bases in between. Germline CDR1 and CDR2: SGHRS and YFSETQ. This CDR3 has 14 residues. CDR3 loop: CASSLPEGGETQYF. CDR3 bases: TGCGCCAGCAGCTTGCCCGAGGGGGGAGAGACCCAGTACTTC.

This clone was observed a handful of times. In DNA, the CDR3 is TGTGCCTGGACTAACCTAGCGGGGACCTACGAGCAGTACTTC. It is translated as CAWTNLAGTYEQYF. The rearrangement joins TRBV30 to TRBJ2-7; 9 nucleotides align to TRBD2. The CDR3 totals 14 residues. With 4 bases clipped from V and 2 bases from J, the junction kept 6 bases outside the gene matches. In germline, CDR1 is GTSNPN, CDR2 SVGIG (reference sequence).

In DNA form, the CDR3 reads TGTGCCAGCAGTTTTCGCCGGGGAGTCCCAGATACGCAGTATTTT. This translates into CASSFRRGVPDTQYF. The genes are TRBV28 and TRBJ2-3; D possibly corresponds to TRBD2 (5 bases). The CDR3 runs 15 residues. V dropped 3 bases and J dropped 4 bases, with 14 bases sitting between them. Germline V lookup: CDR1 MDHEN, CDR2 SYDVKM. The full variable domain, its missing parts supplied by reference TRBV28 and TRBJ2-3, is DVKVTQSSRYLVKRTGEKVFLECVQDMDHENMFWYRQDPGLGLRLIYFSYDVKMKEKGDIPEGYSVSREKKERFSLILESASTNQTSMYLCASSFRRGVPDTQYFGPGTRLTVL.

The genes are TRBV11-2 and TRBJ2-1, with D possibly being TRBD1 (5 bases). This CDR3 has 16 amino acids. V lost 0 bases and J 0 bases, leaving 9 bases between the germline ends. The V gene's germline CDR1 is SGHAT and CDR2 FQNNGV. CDR3: CASSLDGAGSYNEQFF. In DNA form, the CDR3 reads TGTGCCAGCAGCTTAGATGGGGCCGGCTCCTACAATGAGCAGTTCTTC.

J is TRBJ1-2 and V is TRBV6-1, with 7 bases aligning to TRBD1. The J segment lost 4 bases and the V segment lost 2 bases, leaving 10 bases of the junction unmatched. Germline V gene sequence: CDR1 MNHNS, CDR2 SASEGT. The CDR3 contains 16 residues. The CDR3 sequence: CASSERITGAGYGYTF. The CDR3 nucleotides read TGTGCCAGCAGTGAACGTATAACAGGGGCCGGCTATGGCTACACCTTC.

The chain joins TRBV5-8 to TRBJ2-1; tentative D call: TRBD1 (5 bases). Per the germline V gene, CDR1 is SGHTS and CDR2 is YDEGEE. V was clipped by 1 base and J by 5 bases, with 13 bases between them. This CDR3 contains 15 residues. The CDR3 spells CASSLLGLLNNEQFF. The CDR3 nucleotides read TGTGCCAGCAGCTTGTTGGGGCTACTTAACAATGAGCAGTTCTTC.

The rearrangement joins TRBV18 to TRBJ2-1; weak D call: TRBD1 (6 bases). There are 14 residues in the CDR3. Trimming stripped 9 bases from V and 5 bases from J, with 17 bases between. CDR1 is KGHSH and CDR2 is LQKENI in the germline V gene. The CDR3 reads CASASRDTNNEQFF. The CDR3 nucleotides are TGTGCCAGTGCATCCCGGGACACAAACAATGAGCAGTTCTTC.

The V call is TRBV18, the J call TRBJ2-7; either TRBD1 or TRBD2 may supply D (6 bases each). Germline lookup yields CDR1 KGHSH and CDR2 LQKENI. The CDR3 length is 16 residues. V dropped 3 bases and J dropped 0 bases, with 15 bases sitting between them. The CDR3 reads CASSPGASASSYEQYF. Written as DNA, the CDR3 is TGTGCCAGCTCACCGGGGGCTAGCGCAAGCTCCTACGAGCAGTACTTC.

The gene calls are TRBV24-1 and TRBJ2-2; D is unresolved. Germline V gene sequence: CDR1 KGHDR, CDR2 SFDVKD. The length of the CDR3 is 18 residues. With 2 bases removed from V and 3 bases from J, the gap between germline ends came to 18 bases. In DNA, the CDR3 is TGTGCCACCAGTGATTCCCCCCCCGGTTCTCGGTACACCGGGGAGCTGTTTTTT. This sequence encodes CATSDSPPGSRYTGELFF.

CDR3 DNA: TGTGCCAGCTGTACACTAGTCCCCGAGCAGTACTTC. Translating gives CASCTLVPEQYF. The chain employs TRBV2 and TRBJ2-7; D perhaps matches TRBD2 (5 bases). This CDR3 contains 12 residues. From germline, CDR1 is SNHLY and CDR2 FYNNEI. Trimming removed 8 bases at V and 6 bases at J, with 14 bases between.

This chain joins TRBV21-1 and TRBJ2-3; TRBD1 is taken as the D call from the table, unchecked against the DNA. TRBV21-1 is marked as a pseudogene. The CDR3 has 18 residues. The CDR3 sequence is CASSKGDPGQGGTDTQYF. The CDR3 region has the DNA TGTGCCAGCAGCAAAGGGGATCCCGGACAGGGGGGGACAGATACGCAGTATTTT.

V usage is TRBV5-1 and J usage is TRBJ2-1; maybe TRBD1 (5 bases). Germline loops: CDR1 SGHRS, CDR2 YFSETQ. Between the trimmed V and J ends, which lost 0 bases and 2 bases, there was a span of 6 bases. The CDR3 consists of 14 residues. The chain's CDR3 is CASSLATAYNEQFF. CDR3 in DNA: TGCGCCAGCAGCTTGGCGACAGCCTACAATGAGCAGTTCTTC.

CDR3 protein: CASSLEWAENEKLFF. In nucleotides, the CDR3 is TGTGCCAGCAGCTTAGAGTGGGCAGAGAATGAAAAACTGTTTTTT. The chain joins TRBV7-2 to TRBJ1-4; D is ambiguous. Germline CDR1 reads SGHTA; CDR2 reads FQGNSA. The CDR3 is made up of 15 amino acids. The V and J ends lost 1 base and 5 bases respectively, with 11 bases between them. Drawing the rest from reference TRBV7-2 and TRBJ1-4, the complete variable domain is GAGVSQSPSNKVTEKGKDVELRCDPISGHTALYWYRQSLGQGLEFLIYFQGNSAPDKSGLPSDRFSAERTGGSVSTLTIQRTQQEDSAVYLCASSLEWAENEKLFFGSGTQLSVL.

This clone was counted a single time. The chain recombines TRBV3-1 (or the pseudogene TRBV3-2) with TRBJ1-2; possible D gene TRBD1, 6 bases. Germline V gives CDR1 LGHDT, CDR2 YNNKEL (reference sequence). With 4 bases removed from V and 8 bases from J, the gap between germline ends came to 17 bases. The CDR3 totals 14 residues. DNA of the CDR3: TGTGCCAGCAGCCTGACAGGATTGGCTTTAGGCTACACCTTC. Its protein product is CASSLTGLALGYTF.

This clone was counted a single time. The chain has TRBV18 and TRBJ1-2, with unresolved D. The CDR3 runs 15 residues. Germline CDR1 reads KGHSH; CDR2 reads LQKENI. V shed 2 bases and J shed 0 bases, with 10 bases lying between them. For the CDR3, the DNA is TGTGCCAGCTCACCATTTGCAGACTCTAACTATGGCTACACCTTC. Its protein is CASSPFADSNYGYTF.

This clone was detected only once. The V and J genes are TRBV30 and TRBJ1-6, with no clear D. CDR1 is GTSNPN and CDR2 is SVGIG in the germline V gene (reference sequence). Trimming shortened V by 5 bases and J by 7 bases, and 12 bases separated the two germline ends. CDR3 length equals 13 residues. The CDR3 sequence: CAWGETANSPLHF. The CDR3 DNA reads TGTGCCTGGGGGGAGACGGCAAATTCACCCCTCCACTTT.

The chain recombines TRBV5-1 with TRBJ2-7, with 14 bases fitting TRBD2. CDR1 is SGHRS, CDR2 YFSETQ, per germline. This CDR3 contains 14 residues. The V segment lost 4 bases and the J segment 6 bases; nucleotides outside the gene matches: 3. CDR3: CASSPGTSGSEQYF. The CDR3 DNA sequence: TGCGCCAGCAGCCCCGGGACTAGCGGGAGCGAGCAGTACTTC. The full variable domain, with the rest looked up from reference TRBV5-1 and TRBJ2-7, is KAGVTQTPRYLIKTRGQQVTLSCSPISGHRSVSWYQQTPGQGLQFLFEYFSETQRNKGNFPGRFSGRQFSNSRSEMNVSTLELGDSALYLCASSPGTSGSEQYFGPGTRLTVT.

V gene TRBV6-2 or TRBV6-3 combines with J gene TRBJ2-7; D is perhaps TRBD1 or TRBD2 (5 bases each). The CDR3 spans 15 residues. Trimming pared 5 bases from V and 3 bases from J, leaving 17 bases between. Germline V gives CDR1 MNHEY, CDR2 SVGEGT. CDR3 sequence reads: CASSRDRLGYYEQYF. CDR3 DNA sequence: TGTGCCAGCAGTCGGGACCGCCTTGGGTACTACGAGCAGTACTTC.

This chain joins TRBV29-1 and TRBJ2-1; the match to TRBD1 covers 9 bases. This CDR3 contains 12 residues. The V gene's germline CDR1 is SQVTM and CDR2 ANQGSEA. Trimming at V came to 7 bases and at J to 5 bases, leaving 3 bases not matched to a gene. CDR3 nucleotide sequence: TGCAGCGCACGGACAGGGGACAATGAGCAGTTCTTC. This sequence encodes CSARTGDNEQFF.

This sequence joins TRBV2 and TRBJ2-5; 9 nucleotides line up with TRBD2. Trimming removed 7 bases from V and 4 bases from J; junction bases left unmatched: 7. This CDR3 is built from 14 residues. Germline loops: CDR1 SNHLY, CDR2 FYNNEI. The CDR3 protein is CASNPTSGGETQYF. In nucleotides, the CDR3 is TGTGCCAGCAACCCGACTAGCGGTGGAGAGACCCAGTACTTC.

This rearrangement joins TRBV7-8 to TRBJ1-4; D may be TRBD1 (5 bases). V gave up 5 bases and J gave up 10 bases, with 11 bases separating them. This CDR3 is 12 amino acids long. CDR1 is SGHVS, CDR2 FQNEAQ, per germline. The CDR3 protein is CASSQGGGKLFF. For the CDR3, the DNA is TGTGCCAGCAGCCAAGGCGGGGGAAAACTGTTTTTT.

This clone showed up many times. The chain combines TRBV30 with TRBJ1-3, with D uncertain. Germline CDR1 reads GTSNPN; CDR2 reads SVGIG (reference sequence). This CDR3 spans 13 amino acids. V shed 4 bases and J shed 3 bases, with 10 bases lying between them. Written as DNA, the CDR3 is TGTGCCTGGACACGGTGGGATGGAAACACCATATATTTT. It is translated as CAWTRWDGNTIYF.

V usage is TRBV5-6 and J usage is TRBJ2-1; D not certain. This CDR3 has 15 amino acids. V was shortened by 1 base and J by 8 bases, with 16 bases between the two germline ends. The V gene's germline CDR1 is SGHDT and CDR2 YYEEEE. In DNA form, the CDR3 reads TGTGCCAGCAGCTTGTGGCAGACTGGCACGGATGAGCAGTTCTTC. It translates to CASSLWQTGTDEQFF.

CDR3 amino acids: CASSLGTSGRYEQYF. DNA for the CDR3: TGTGCCAGTAGCCTCGGGACTAGCGGGAGATACGAGCAGTACTTC. V usage is TRBV19 and J usage is TRBJ2-7; 14 bases fit TRBD2. Germline V gives CDR1 LNHDA, CDR2 SQIVND (reference sequence). This CDR3 contains 15 residues. Trimming took 6 bases from V and 4 from J; bases not matched to a gene: 5.

This sequence joins TRBV7-8 and TRBJ2-7, with D unclear. The CDR3 length is 12 residues. CDR1 is SGHVS, CDR2 FQNEAQ, per germline. Deletions cut 0 bases from V and 3 bases from J, with 3 bases between. CDR3 protein: CASSLALYEQYF. CDR3 DNA sequence: TGTGCCAGCAGCTTAGCGCTCTACGAGCAGTACTTC.

CDR3 nucleotides: TGTGCCAGTAGTATTATCGACAGGGCCCACGAGCAGTACTTC. Residues: CASSIIDRAHEQYF. The chain is built from TRBV19 and TRBJ2-7; TRBD1 matches 7 bases. Trimming at V came to 3 bases and at J to 5 bases, leaving 7 bases not matched to a gene. CDR1 and CDR2 from the germline V gene are LNHDA and SQIVND (reference sequence). CDR3 length: 14 residues.

The chain combines TRBV6-5 with TRBJ2-3; D unresolved. CDR3 length: 12 residues. Trimming cost V 6 bases and J 6 bases, with 10 bases left between them. Per the germline V gene, CDR1 is MNHEY and CDR2 is SVGAGI. CDR3 in amino acids: CASSLRADTQYF. CDR3 nucleotides: TGTGCCAGCAGCCTAAGGGCGGATACGCAGTATTTT.

V is TRBV11-2 and J is TRBJ2-1; D may correspond to TRBD1 or TRBD2 (5 bases each). The ends were cut back, 0 bases at V and 3 bases at J, with 12 bases in the middle. The CDR3 runs to 16 residues. Germline CDR1 is SGHAT and CDR2 is FQNNGV. CDR3 residues: CASSLDPGTDYNEQFF. In DNA, the CDR3 is TGTGCCAGCAGCTTAGACCCCGGGACGGACTACAATGAGCAGTTCTTC.